This T cell receptor beta chain was sequenced during a study of blood T cell repertoires in COVID-19. Study-level information: Sources were T cells, B-cell-depleted T cells, or PBMCs; the material itself was cDNA or gDNA.

Of note for this clone: Other DNA sequences within the sample encode an identical CDR3.

The CDR3 is 13 amino acids. Germline assignment: CDR1 SNHLY and CDR2 FYNNEI. The V and J ends lost 9 bases and 0 bases, in that order; junction bases with no gene match: 4. Some clones are missing from TCRdb's copy, which holds only in-frame ones; the method was immunoSEQ multiplex PCR. The repertoire holds a few hundred thousand clones, around four fifths seen once, with around 1.2% in the top ten. The receptor comes from a woman in her forties or fifties with acute or convalescent COVID-19. The chain recombines TRBV2 with TRBJ1-1; TRBD1 agrees at 7 bases. The sequencing input was peripheral blood. CDR3 DNA: TGTGCCAGTAGGACAGGCTTGAACACTGAAGCTTTCTTT. Its translation is CASRTGLNTEAFF.